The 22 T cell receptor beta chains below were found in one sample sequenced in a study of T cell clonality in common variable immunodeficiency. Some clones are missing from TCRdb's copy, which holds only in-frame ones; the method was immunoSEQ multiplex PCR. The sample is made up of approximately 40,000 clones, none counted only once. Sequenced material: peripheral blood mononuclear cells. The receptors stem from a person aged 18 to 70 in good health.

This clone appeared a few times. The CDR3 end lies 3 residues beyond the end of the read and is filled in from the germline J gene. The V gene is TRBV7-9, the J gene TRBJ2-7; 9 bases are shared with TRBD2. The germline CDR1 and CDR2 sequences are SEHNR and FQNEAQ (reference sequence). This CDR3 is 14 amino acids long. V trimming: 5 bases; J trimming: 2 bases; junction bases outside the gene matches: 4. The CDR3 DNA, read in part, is TGTGCCAGCAGCGCCCAGCGGGGGGCCTACGAG. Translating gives CASSAQRGAYE. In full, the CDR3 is CASSAQRGAYEQYF.

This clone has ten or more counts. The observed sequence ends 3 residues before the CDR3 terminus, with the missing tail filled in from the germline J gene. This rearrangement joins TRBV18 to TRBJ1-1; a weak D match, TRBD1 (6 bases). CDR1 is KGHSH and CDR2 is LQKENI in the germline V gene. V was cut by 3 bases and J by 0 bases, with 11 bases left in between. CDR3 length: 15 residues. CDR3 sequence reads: CASSPIGQLNTEAFF. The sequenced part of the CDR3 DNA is TGTGCCAGCTCACCCATCGGACAGCTGAACACTGAA.

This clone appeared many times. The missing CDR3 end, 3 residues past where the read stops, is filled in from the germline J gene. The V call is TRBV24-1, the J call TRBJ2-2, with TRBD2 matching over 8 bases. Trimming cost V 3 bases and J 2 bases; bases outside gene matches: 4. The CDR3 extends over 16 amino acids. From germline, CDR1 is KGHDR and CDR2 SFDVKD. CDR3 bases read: TGTGCCACCAGTGATCCTGGACTAGCTAACACCGGGGAG. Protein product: CATSDPGLANTGE. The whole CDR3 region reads CATSDPGLANTGELFF.

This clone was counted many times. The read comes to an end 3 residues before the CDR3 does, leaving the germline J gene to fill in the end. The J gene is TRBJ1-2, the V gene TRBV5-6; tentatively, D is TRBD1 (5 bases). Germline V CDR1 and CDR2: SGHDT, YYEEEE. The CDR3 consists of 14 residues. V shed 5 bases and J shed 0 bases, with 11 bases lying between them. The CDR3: CASSSGLANYGYTF. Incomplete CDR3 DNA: TGTGCCAGCAGTTCAGGGTTAGCTAACTATGGC.

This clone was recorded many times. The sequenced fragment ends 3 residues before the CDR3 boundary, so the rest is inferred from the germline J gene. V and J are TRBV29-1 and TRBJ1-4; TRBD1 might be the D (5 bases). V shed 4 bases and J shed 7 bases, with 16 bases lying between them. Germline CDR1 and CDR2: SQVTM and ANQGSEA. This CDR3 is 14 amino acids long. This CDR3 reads CSVGGSGRGEKLFF. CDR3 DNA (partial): TGCAGCGTTGGAGGTTCAGGGAGGGGTGAAAAA.

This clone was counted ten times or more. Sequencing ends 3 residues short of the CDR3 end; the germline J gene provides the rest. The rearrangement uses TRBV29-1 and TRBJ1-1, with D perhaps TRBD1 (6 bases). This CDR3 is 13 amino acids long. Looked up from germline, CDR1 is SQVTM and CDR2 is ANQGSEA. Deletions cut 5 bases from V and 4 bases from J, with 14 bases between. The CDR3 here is CSVSWGPGTEAFF. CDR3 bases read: TGCAGCGTTTCATGGGGGCCCGGCACTGAA. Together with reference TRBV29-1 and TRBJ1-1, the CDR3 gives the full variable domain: SAVISQKPSRDICQRGTSLTIQCQVDSQVTMMFWYRQQPGQSLTLIATANQGSEATYESGFVIDKFPISRPNLTFSTLTVSNMSPEDSSIYLCSVSWGPGTEAFFGQGTRLTVV.

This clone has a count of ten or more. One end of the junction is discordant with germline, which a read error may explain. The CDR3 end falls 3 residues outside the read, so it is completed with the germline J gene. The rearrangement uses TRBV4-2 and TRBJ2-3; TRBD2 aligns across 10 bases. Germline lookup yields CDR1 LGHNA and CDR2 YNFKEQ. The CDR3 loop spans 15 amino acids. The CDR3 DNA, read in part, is TGCGCCAGCAGCGAAGCGGGGGGGCCCACAGATACG. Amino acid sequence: CASSEAGGPTDT. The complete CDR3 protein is CASSEAGGPTDTQYF.

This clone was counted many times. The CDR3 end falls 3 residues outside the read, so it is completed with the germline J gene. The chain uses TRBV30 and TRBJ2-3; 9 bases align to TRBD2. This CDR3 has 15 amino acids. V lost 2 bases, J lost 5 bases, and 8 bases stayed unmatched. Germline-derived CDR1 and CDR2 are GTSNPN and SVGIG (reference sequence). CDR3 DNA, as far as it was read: TGTGCCTGGAGTTTAGTTGCGGGAGGGAGAGATACG. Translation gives CAWSLVAGGRDT. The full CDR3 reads CAWSLVAGGRDTQYF. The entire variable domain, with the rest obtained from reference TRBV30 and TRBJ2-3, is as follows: SQTIHQWPATLVQPVGSPLSLECTVEGTSNPNLYWYRQAAGRGLQLLFYSVGIGQISSEVPQNLSASRPQDRQFILSSKKLLLSDSGFYLCAWSLVAGGRDTQYFGPGTRLTVL.

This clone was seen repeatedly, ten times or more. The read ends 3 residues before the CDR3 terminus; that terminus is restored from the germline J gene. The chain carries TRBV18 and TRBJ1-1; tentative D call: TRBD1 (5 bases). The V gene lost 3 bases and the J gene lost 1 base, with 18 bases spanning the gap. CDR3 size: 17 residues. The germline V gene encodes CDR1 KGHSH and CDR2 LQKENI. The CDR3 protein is CASSPDRQSRTNTEAFF. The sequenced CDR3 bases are TGTGCCAGCTCACCGGACCGACAGAGCCGGACGAACACTGAA.

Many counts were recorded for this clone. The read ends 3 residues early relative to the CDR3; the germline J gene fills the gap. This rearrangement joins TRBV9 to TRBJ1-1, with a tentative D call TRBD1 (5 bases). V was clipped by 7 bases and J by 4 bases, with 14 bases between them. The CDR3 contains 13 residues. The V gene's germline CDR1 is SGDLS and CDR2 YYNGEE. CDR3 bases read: TGTGCCAGCTCCGCGGGGGGAGGCACTGAA. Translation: CASSAGGGTE. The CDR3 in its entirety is CASSAGGGTEAFF.

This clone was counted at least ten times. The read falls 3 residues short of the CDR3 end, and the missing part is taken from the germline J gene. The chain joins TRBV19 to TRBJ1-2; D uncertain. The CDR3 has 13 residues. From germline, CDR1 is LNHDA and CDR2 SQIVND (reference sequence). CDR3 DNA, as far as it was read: TGTGCCAGTAGTATCGGGAGCCCGGGGGGC. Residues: CASSIGSPGG. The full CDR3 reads CASSIGSPGGYTF.

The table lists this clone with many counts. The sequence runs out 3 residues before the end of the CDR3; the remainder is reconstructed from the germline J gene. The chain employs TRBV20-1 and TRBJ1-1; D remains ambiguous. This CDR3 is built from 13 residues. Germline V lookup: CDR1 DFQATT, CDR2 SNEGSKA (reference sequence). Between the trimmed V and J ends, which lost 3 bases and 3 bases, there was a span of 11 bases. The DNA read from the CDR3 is TGCAGTGCTAGGGGCAGGAGTCACACTGAA. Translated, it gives CSARGRSHTE. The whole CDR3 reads CSARGRSHTEAFF.

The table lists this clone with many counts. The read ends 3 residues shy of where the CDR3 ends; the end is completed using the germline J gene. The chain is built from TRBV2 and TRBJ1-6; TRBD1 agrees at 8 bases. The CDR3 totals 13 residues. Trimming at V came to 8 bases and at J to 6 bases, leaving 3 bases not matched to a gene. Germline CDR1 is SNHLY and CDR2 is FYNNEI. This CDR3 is CASQDRVNSPLHF. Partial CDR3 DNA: TGTGCCAGCCAGGACAGGGTTAATTCACCC.

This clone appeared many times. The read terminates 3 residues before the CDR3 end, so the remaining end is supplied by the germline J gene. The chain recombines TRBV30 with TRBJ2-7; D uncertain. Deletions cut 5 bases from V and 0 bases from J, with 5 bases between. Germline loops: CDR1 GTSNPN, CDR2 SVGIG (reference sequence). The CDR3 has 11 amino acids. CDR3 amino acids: CAWQISYEQYF. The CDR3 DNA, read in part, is TGTGCCTGGCAGATCTCCTACGAG.

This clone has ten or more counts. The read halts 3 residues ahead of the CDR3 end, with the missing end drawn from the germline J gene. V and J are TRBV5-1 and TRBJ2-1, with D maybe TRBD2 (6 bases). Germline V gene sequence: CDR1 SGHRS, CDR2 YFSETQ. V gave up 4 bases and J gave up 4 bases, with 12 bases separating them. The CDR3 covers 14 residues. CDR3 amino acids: CASSPGTLYNEQFF. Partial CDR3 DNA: TGCGCCAGCAGCCCGGGGACTTTATACAATGAG.

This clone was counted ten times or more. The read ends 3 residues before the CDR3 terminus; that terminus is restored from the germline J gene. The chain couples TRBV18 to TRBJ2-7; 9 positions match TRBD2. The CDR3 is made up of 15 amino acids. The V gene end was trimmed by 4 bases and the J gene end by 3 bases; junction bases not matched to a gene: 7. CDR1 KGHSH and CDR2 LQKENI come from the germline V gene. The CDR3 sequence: CASSLPGLAFYEQYF. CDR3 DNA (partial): TGTGCCAGCTCACTTCCGGGACTAGCTTTCTACGAG.

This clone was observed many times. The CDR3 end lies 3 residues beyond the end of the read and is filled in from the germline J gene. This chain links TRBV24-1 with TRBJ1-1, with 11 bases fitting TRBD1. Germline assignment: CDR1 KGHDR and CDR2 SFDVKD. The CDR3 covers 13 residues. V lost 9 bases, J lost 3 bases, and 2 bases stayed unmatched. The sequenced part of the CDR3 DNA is TGTGCCACCGAGGGACAGGGGGACACTGAA. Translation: CATEGQGDTE. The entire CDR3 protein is CATEGQGDTEAFF.

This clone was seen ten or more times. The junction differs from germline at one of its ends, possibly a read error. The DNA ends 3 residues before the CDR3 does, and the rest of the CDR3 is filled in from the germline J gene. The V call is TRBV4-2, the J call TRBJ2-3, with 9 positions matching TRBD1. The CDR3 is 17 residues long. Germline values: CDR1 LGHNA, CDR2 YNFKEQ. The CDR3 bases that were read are TGCGCCAGCAGCCAACCTTTCGGGACAGGGAACACAGATACG. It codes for CASSQPFGTGNTDT. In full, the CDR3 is CASSQPFGTGNTDTQYF.

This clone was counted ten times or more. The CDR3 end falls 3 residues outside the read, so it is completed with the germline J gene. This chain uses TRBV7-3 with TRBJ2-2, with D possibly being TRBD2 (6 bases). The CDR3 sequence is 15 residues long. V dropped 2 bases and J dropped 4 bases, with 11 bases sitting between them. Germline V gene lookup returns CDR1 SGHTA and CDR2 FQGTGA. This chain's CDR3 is CASSLGRDGTGELFF. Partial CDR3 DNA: TGTGCCAGCAGCTTAGGGCGGGATGGCACCGGGGAG. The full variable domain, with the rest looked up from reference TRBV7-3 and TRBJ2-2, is GAGVSQTPSNKVTEKGKYVELRCDPISGHTALYWYRQSLGQGPEFLIYFQGTGAADDSGLPNDRFFAVRPEGSVSTLKIQRTERGDSAVYLCASSLGRDGTGELFFGEGSRLTVL.

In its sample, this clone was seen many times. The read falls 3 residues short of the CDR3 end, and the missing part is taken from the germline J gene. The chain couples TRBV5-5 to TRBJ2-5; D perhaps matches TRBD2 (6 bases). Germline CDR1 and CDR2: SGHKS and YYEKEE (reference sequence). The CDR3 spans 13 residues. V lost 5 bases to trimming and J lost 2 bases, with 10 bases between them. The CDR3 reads CASRLAAQETQYF. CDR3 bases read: TGTGCCAGCAGGTTAGCGGCACAAGAGACC.

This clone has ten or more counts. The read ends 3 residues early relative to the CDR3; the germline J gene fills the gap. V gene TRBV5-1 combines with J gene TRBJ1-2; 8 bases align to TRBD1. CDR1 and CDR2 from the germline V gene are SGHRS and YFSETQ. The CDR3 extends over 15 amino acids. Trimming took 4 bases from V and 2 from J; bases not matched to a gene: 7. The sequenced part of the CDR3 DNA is TGCGCCAGCAGCCCGGACAGGGCCGGCAACTATGGC. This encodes CASSPDRAGNYG. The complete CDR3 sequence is CASSPDRAGNYGYTF.

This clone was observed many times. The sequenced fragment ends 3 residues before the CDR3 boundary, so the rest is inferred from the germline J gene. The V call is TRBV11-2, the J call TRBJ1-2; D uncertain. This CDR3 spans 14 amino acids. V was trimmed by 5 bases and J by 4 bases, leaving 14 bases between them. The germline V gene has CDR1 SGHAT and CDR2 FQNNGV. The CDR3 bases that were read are TGTGCCAGCAGCACCCCGCAGGTCCTCTATGGC. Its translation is CASSTPQVLYG. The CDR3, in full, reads CASSTPQVLYGYTF.